The subject of this entry is one TCR beta chain. These data belong to a study of blood T cell repertoires in COVID-19. Overall study context: COVID-19 samples from acute and convalescent phases originated in the United States, Italy and Spain. Sample material is recorded as cDNA or gDNA derived from T cells, B-cell-depleted T cells, or PBMCs.

Methods used by the authors: Nucleated cell counts were estimated from reference gene primer amplification. Sequenced by immunoSEQ multiplex PCR; TCRdb stores in-frame clones only, minus some. V and J calls and clone size are copied from that table; D and trimming were computed from the DNA. This table holds approximately 140,000 clones, about 85% found once. The origin of this receptor is an older woman with active or convalescent COVID-19. The sample comprised peripheral blood.

The CDR3 loop reads CASSVVRGTEAFF. As DNA, the CDR3 is TGTGCCAGCAGCGTAGTTCGGGGGACTGAAGCTTTCTTT. The chain carries TRBV9 and TRBJ1-1, with D possibly matching TRBD1 (5 bases). This CDR3 contains 13 residues. Trimming stripped 0 bases from V and 5 bases from J, with 8 bases between. Per the germline V gene, CDR1 is SGDLS and CDR2 is YYNGEE.